The 7 T cell receptor beta chains below all came from one sample that was sequenced in a study of CD8 T cells in ankylosing spondylitis. Study-level results: What seemed typical of ankylosing spondylitis blood was a TCR beta motif built from eight highly homologous variants.

These receptors have no known antigen. TCRdb ran MiXCR on the 5' RACE reads and lists one entry per CDR3 protein. Of hundreds of thousands of distinct CDR3 sequences in the sample, roughly a quarter were seen once. The specimen sequenced was blood, either unsorted or a sorted T cell fraction (not recorded which). These receptors came from a male donor with ankylosing spondylitis.

This clonotype was seen only a few times. The chain joins TRBV5-6 to TRBJ2-1; possibly TRBD1 or TRBD2 for D (5 bases each). V lost 4 bases and J 10 bases, leaving 15 bases between the germline ends. CDR1 and CDR2 from the germline V gene are SGHDT and YYEEEE. The CDR3 is made up of 13 amino acids. CDR3 in DNA: TGTGCCAGCAGCCCGGGACCCCTCTGGGAGCAGTTCTTC. Its translation: CASSPGPLWEQFF.

The chain combines TRBV6-2 or TRBV6-3 with TRBJ1-1; D unclear. Trimming took 5 bases from V and 1 from J, leaving 11 bases between them. Germline V lookup: CDR1 MNHEY, CDR2 SVGEGT. The CDR3 totals 14 residues. The CDR3 nucleotides read TGTGCCAGCAGTCTCCCAGGTCAGAACACTGAAGCTTTCTTT. It codes for CASSLPGQNTEAFF.

The chain couples TRBV6-5 to TRBJ2-2; D call uncertain. The CDR3 is 14 residues long. The germline CDR1 and CDR2 sequences are MNHEY and SVGAGI. V was pared by 0 bases and J by 5 bases, with 7 bases between. CDR3 DNA: TGTGCCAGCAGTTACTCGATAGGGACCGGGGAGCTGTTTTTT. Its translation is CASSYSIGTGELFF.

The table lists this clonotype with a few counts. The chain joins TRBV7-8 to TRBJ2-1; D not resolved. The V and J ends lost 3 bases and 3 bases respectively, with 15 bases between them. The CDR3 contains 16 residues. The V gene's germline CDR1 is SGHVS and CDR2 FQNEAQ. The CDR3 reads CASSLFRGISYNEQFF. DNA for the CDR3: TGTGCCAGCAGCTTGTTCCGTGGGATAAGCTACAATGAGCAGTTCTTC.

A few counts support this clonotype. The V gene is TRBV29-1, the J gene TRBJ2-5; TRBD2 matches at 14 bases. The CDR3 spans 14 residues. CDR1 is SQVTM, CDR2 ANQGSEA, per germline. J was trimmed by 5 bases and V by 6 bases; bases with no gene match: 5. This chain's CDR3 is CSVAGTSGSETQYF. CDR3 in DNA: TGCAGCGTGGCCGGGACTAGCGGGAGTGAGACCCAGTACTTC. The variable domain in full, with the rest retrieved from reference TRBV29-1 and TRBJ2-5, is SAVISQKPSRDICQRGTSLTIQCQVDSQVTMMFWYRQQPGQSLTLIATANQGSEATYESGFVIDKFPISRPNLTFSTLTVSNMSPEDSSIYLCSVAGTSGSETQYFGPGTRLLVL.

The chain links TRBV18 to TRBJ2-7; TRBD2 matches at 8 bases. V shed 2 bases and J 1 base; nucleotides not matched to a gene: 7. Per the germline V gene, CDR1 is KGHSH and CDR2 is LQKENI. This CDR3 contains 16 residues. CDR3 DNA sequence: TGTGCCAGCTCACCATCGGGGGGGGCTTCATCCTACGAGCAGTACTTC. Amino acids: CASSPSGGASSYEQYF.

The table lists this clonotype with a few counts. This chain joins TRBV20-1 and TRBJ1-1, with D tentatively TRBD1 (5 bases). The CDR3 contains 14 residues. Germline assignment: CDR1 DFQATT and CDR2 SNEGSKA (reference sequence). The germline V and J ends were trimmed by 0 bases and 3 bases, with 11 bases remaining between them. The CDR3 DNA reads TGCAGTGCTAGAGATATGGGACCCTACACTGAAGCTTTCTTT. It codes for CSARDMGPYTEAFF.